This is a list of T cell receptor beta chains from one sample in a study of cytomegalovirus exposure and HLA in healthy donors. The assay was immunoSEQ multiplex PCR, and TCRdb's table has in-frame clones only and misses some. Of 240,000 or so clones in the sample, roughly 87% were seen once. The sample comprised PBMCs. The receptors shown here come from a woman between 40 and 50 years old in good health and CMV-seropositive. Both conserved end residues are part of each CDR3. The D gene is left open where the match is weak. The size entry is marked missing in some rows and otherwise reads once, few, many or a size class.

-,-,TRBJ2-5,TRBV10-3,CAISWTTQETQYF,TGTGCCATCAGTTGGACAACTCAAGAGACCCAGTACTTC
few,TRBD1,TRBJ2-7,TRBV19,CASSIYLAGTGGYEQYF,TGTGCCAGTAGTATTTATCTTGCCGGGACAGGGGGCTACGAGCAGTACTTC
once,-,TRBJ2-1,TRBV9,CASSTNPSDPQFF,TGTGCCAGCAGCACTAACCCTAGCGATCCGCAGTTCTTC
-,TRBD1,TRBJ2-3,TRBV30,CAWRGQGANTQYF,TGTGCCTGGAGGGGACAGGGGGCAAATACGCAGTATTTT
-,TRBD2,TRBJ2-1,TRBV6-1,CASSVSGAEEFF,TGTGCCAGCAGCGTTAGCGGGGCGGAGGAGTTCTTC
-,-,TRBJ1-1,TRBV5-6,CASSPGIGTEAFF,TGTGCCAGCAGCCCAGGGATCGGGACTGAAGCTTTCTTT
-,-,TRBJ2-2,TRBV9,CASSVNKQGGMTGELFF,TGTGCCAGCAGCGTCAACAAGCAGGGGGGTATGACCGGGGAGCTGTTTTTT
-,TRBD1,TRBJ1-2,TRBV6-5,CASSRQGVDGYTF,TGTGCCAGCAGTCGACAGGGTGTCGATGGCTACACCTTC
-,-,TRBJ2-6,TRBV10-3,CAISDLSGANVLTF,TGTGCCATCAGTGATCTCTCTGGGGCCAACGTCCTGACTTTC
once,-,TRBJ2-7,TRBV4-3,CASSQEGVSEQYF,TGCGCCAGCAGCCAAGAAGGAGTTTCCGAGCAGTACTTC
-,-,TRBJ2-7,TRBV4-3,CASSQAVTGSSYEQYF,TGCGCCAGCAGCCAAGCTGTTACGGGAAGCTCCTACGAGCAGTACTTC
-,-,TRBJ1-1,TRBV7-9,CASSLVTTGEAFF,TGTGCCAGCAGCTTAGTTACCACAGGTGAAGCTTTCTTT
-,TRBD2,TRBJ2-7,TRBV4-2,CASSQENRGGLDEQYF,TGTGCCAGCAGCCAAGAGAATCGCGGGGGGCTTGACGAGCAGTACTTC
-,-,TRBJ2-1,TRBV9,CASSVDLGQQFF,TGTGCCAGCAGCGTAGATCTTGGGCAGCAGTTCTTC
-,-,TRBJ2-2,TRBV19,CASIPDTTANTGELFF,TGTGCCAGTATCCCGGACACGACTGCGAACACCGGGGAGCTGTTTTTT
-,-,TRBJ1-3,TRBV19,CASNKGDVPGNTIYF,TGTGCCAGTAATAAGGGGGACGTGCCTGGAAACACCATATATTTT
-,TRBD1,TRBJ2-7,TRBV5-5,CASSLGDRRYEQYF,TGTGCCAGCAGCTTGGGGGACAGACGATACGAGCAGTACTTC
-,TRBD1,TRBJ2-3,TRBV6-5,CAIRDRATDTQYF,TGTGCCATTCGGGACAGGGCCACAGATACGCAGTATTTT
-,-,TRBJ2-3,TRBV7-9,CASSSTRTDTQYF,TGTGCCAGCAGCTCTACCCGGACAGATACGCAGTATTTT
-,-,TRBJ1-3,TRBV30,CAWSVARGNTIYF,TGTGCCTGGAGTGTAGCCCGGGGAAACACCATATATTTT
-,-,TRBJ1-1,TRBV6-5,CASSYDGGVGTEAFF,TGTGCCAGCAGTTACGATGGGGGCGTCGGCACTGAAGCTTTCTTT
-,-,TRBJ1-2,TRBV5-1,CASSLGTERYGYTF,TGCGCCAGCAGCTTGGGGACAGAACGCTATGGCTACACCTTC
-,-,TRBJ1-1,TRBV7-2,CASSPYQGGTEAFF,TGTGCCAGCAGCCCCTATCAAGGGGGCACTGAAGCTTTCTTT
once,TRBD2,TRBJ2-7,TRBV4-2,CASSPQTGGRALNYEQYF,TGTGCCAGCAGCCCTCAGACGGGAGGCAGGGCTCTTAACTACGAGCAGTACTTC
-,TRBD2,TRBJ2-7,TRBV4-2,CASSPASGRYEQYF,TGTGCCAGCAGCCCCGCTAGCGGGAGGTACGAGCAGTACTTC
-,TRBD2,TRBJ2-1,TRBV30,CAWSSWVGGGNEQFF,TGTGCCTGGAGTTCGTGGGTGGGGGGGGGTAATGAGCAGTTCTTC
-,-,TRBJ1-2,TRBV30,CAWSVQNYGYTF,TGTGCCTGGAGTGTACAAAACTATGGCTACACCTTC
-,-,TRBJ2-7,TRBV9,CASSGHLAGYEQYF,TGTGCCAGCAGCGGGCATTTGGCGGGCTACGAGCAGTACTTC
-,-,TRBJ2-1,TRBV25-1,CASSESGTGKDNEQFF,TGTGCCAGCAGTGAATCAGGAACAGGAAAAGACAATGAGCAGTTCTTC
-,-,TRBJ1-1,TRBV6-1,CASSEHGSAMNTEAFF,TGTGCCAGCAGTGAACATGGGAGTGCCATGAACACTGAAGCTTTCTTT
-,-,TRBJ2-7,TRBV2,CASGGLPGSYEQYF,TGTGCCAGCGGGGGACTCCCGGGCTCCTACGAGCAGTACTTC
-,-,TRBJ1-4,TRBV27,CASSSSPPRTNEKLFF,TGTGCCAGCAGTTCCTCTCCCCCGCGGACTAATGAAAAACTGTTTTTT
-,TRBD2,TRBJ2-7,TRBV25-1,CASGRAWQYF,TGTGCCAGCGGGAGGGCCTGGCAATACTTC
-,TRBD1,TRBJ1-1,TRBV7-3,CASSQGQERSTEAFF,TGTGCCAGCAGCCAGGGACAGGAGAGGAGCACTGAAGCTTTCTTT
-,-,TRBJ2-1,TRBV7-9,CSSSLITANEQFF,TGTTCCAGCAGCTTAATAACAGCTAATGAGCAGTTCTTC
-,TRBD1,TRBJ1-1,TRBV6-5,CASSYSLRQGKAFF,TGTGCCAGCAGTTACTCCTTACGACAGGGTAAAGCTTTCTTT
-,TRBD1,TRBJ1-1,TRBV29-1,CSARTGPNTEAFF,TGCAGCGCCAGGACAGGGCCGAACACTGAAGCTTTCTTT
-,-,TRBJ1-6,TRBV7-6,CASSGTLNSPLHF,TGTGCCAGCAGCGGGACACTGAATTCACCCCTCCACTTT
-,-,TRBJ2-6,TRBV4-1,CASSPQYSGANVLTF,TGCGCCAGCAGCCCACAGTACTCTGGGGCCAACGTCCTGACTTTC
-,-,TRBJ2-1,TRBV5-8,CASSLKPGSLKEQFF,TGTGCCAGCAGCTTGAAACCGGGATCTTTAAAGGAGCAGTTCTTC
few,-,TRBJ2-1,TRBV7-6,CASSLRRLHYNEQFF,TGTGCCAGCAGCTTACGTAGACTTCACTACAATGAGCAGTTCTTC
-,-,TRBJ2-5,TRBV6-1,CASSELGWAQETQYF,TGTGCCAGCAGTGAATTGGGTTGGGCCCAAGAGACCCAGTACTTC
-,TRBD1,TRBJ2-5,TRBV6-5,CATGQAFTEQYF,TGTGCAACGGGACAGGCCTTTACGGAGCAGTACTTC